The 11 T cell receptor beta chains given below trace back to one sample, sequenced in a study of T cell responses to AZD1222 COVID-19 vaccine. Only in-frame clones appear in the TCRdb table, and some are missing; sequencing was by immunoSEQ multiplex PCR. The data hold approximately 190,000 clones, with approximately 90% observed a single time. The sequenced sample was peripheral blood, obtained on day 0 of AZD1222 vaccination. The receptors come from an adult in good health.

The chain uses TRBV5-1 and TRBJ2-2, with TRBD1 matching 7 bases. The CDR3 runs 15 residues. Unmatched junction bases numbered 4, after V lost 2 bases and J lost 3 bases. Germline values: CDR1 SGHRS, CDR2 YFSETQ. The CDR3 bases are TGCGCCAGCAGCTTATGGACAGGCTACACCGGGGAGCTGTTTTTT. Translating gives CASSLWTGYTGELFF.

The V call is TRBV14, the J call TRBJ2-7; 10 bases match TRBD1. In germline, CDR1 is SGHDN, CDR2 FVKESK. With V trimmed by 5 bases and J by 2 bases, 6 bases remained unmatched. The CDR3 length is 15 residues. The CDR3 nucleotides are TGTGCCAGCAGCAAACCGGGACAGGGGACCTACGAGCAGTACTTC. Translated: CASSKPGQGTYEQYF.

The rearrangement links TRBV21-1 to TRBJ1-2. TRBV21-1 is annotated as a pseudogene. The CDR3 covers 18 residues. In DNA form, the CDR3 reads TGTGCCAGCAGCGGTATCGGCGGGTCTCGGGATTTGGACTATGGCTACACCTTC. Its protein is CASSGIGGSRDLDYGYTF.

The chain recombines TRBV9 with TRBJ2-2, with 7 bases matching TRBD2. This CDR3 has 17 amino acids. CDR1 and CDR2 from the germline V gene are SGDLS and YYNGEE. J gave up 6 bases and V 0 bases, and 11 bases lay outside the gene matches. CDR3 nucleotide sequence: TGTGCCAGCAGCGTAGTCTCTACCTCGGGAGGCGCCGGGGAGCTGTTTTTT. Its translation: CASSVVSTSGGAGELFF. Variable domain in full (rest from reference TRBV9 and TRBJ2-2): DSGVTQTPKHLITATGQRVTLRCSPRSGDLSVYWYQQSLDQGLQFLIQYYNGEERAKGNILERFSAQQFPDLHSELNLSSLELGDSALYFCASSVVSTSGGAGELFFGEGSRLTVL.

V is TRBV4-1 and J is TRBJ1-2, with 8 bases lining up with TRBD1. The V gene end was trimmed by 3 bases and the J gene end by 3 bases; junction bases not matched to a gene: 6. The CDR3 has 15 residues. Germline V gives CDR1 MGHRA, CDR2 YSYEKL. Here the CDR3 DNA reads TGCGCCAGCAGCCAGACAATGGACAGGGACTATGGCTACACCTTC. Translation: CASSQTMDRDYGYTF.

This clone was seen only a few times. The chain links TRBV3-1 (or the pseudogene TRBV3-2) to TRBJ2-3; D not resolved. Germline loops: CDR1 LGHDT, CDR2 YNNKEL (reference sequence). Trimming removed 1 base from V and 4 bases from J, with 9 bases in between. The CDR3 is made up of 14 amino acids. Written as DNA, the CDR3 is TGTGCCAGCAGCCAAGTCATGGGTTCAGATACGCAGTATTTT. Translating it yields CASSQVMGSDTQYF.

V gene TRBV2 combines with J gene TRBJ2-1; the D is unclear. The CDR3 totals 14 residues. V was pared by 8 bases and J by 0 bases, with 11 bases between. CDR1 is SNHLY, CDR2 FYNNEI, per germline. DNA for the CDR3: TGTGCCAGCCGGGCAGCTAGCTCCTACAATGAGCAGTTCTTC. This translates into CASRAASSYNEQFF.

V gene TRBV7-2 combines with J gene TRBJ1-4; the match to TRBD1 covers 10 bases. The J segment lost 3 bases and the V segment lost 6 bases, leaving 13 bases of the junction unmatched. The CDR3 extends over 18 amino acids. The germline V gene has CDR1 SGHTA and CDR2 FQGNSA. The CDR3 sequence: CASRPPGTGDGANEKLFF. The DNA of the CDR3 is TGTGCCAGCAGACCCCCCGGGACAGGGGACGGAGCTAATGAAAAACTGTTTTTT.

V and J are TRBV28 and TRBJ1-4, with D maybe TRBD1 (5 bases). Germline V gene data show CDR1 as MDHEN and CDR2 as SYDVKM. The CDR3 has 13 amino acids. The V end lost 9 bases, the J end lost 7 bases, and 15 bases lay between the germline ends. CDR3 coding DNA: TGTGCCAGTTCATCGCCAGGGACTGAAAAACTGTTTTTT. Protein sequence: CASSSPGTEKLFF.

The chain uses TRBV28 and TRBJ1-4; D is perhaps TRBD1 (6 bases). This CDR3 spans 13 amino acids. V was cut by 5 bases and J by 7 bases, with 11 bases left in between. Germline values: CDR1 MDHEN, CDR2 SYDVKM. CDR3 DNA sequence: TGTGCCAGCAGTAGGGGGACCGGTGAAAAACTGTTTTTT. This gives the protein CASSRGTGEKLFF. Based on the CDR3 plus reference TRBV28 and TRBJ1-4, the full variable domain is DVKVTQSSRYLVKRTGEKVFLECVQDMDHENMFWYRQDPGLGLRLIYFSYDVKMKEKGDIPEGYSVSREKKERFSLILESASTNQTSMYLCASSRGTGEKLFFGSGTQLSVL.

This chain links TRBV7-8 with TRBJ2-2; weak D call: TRBD2 (6 bases). With 10 bases removed from V and 7 bases from J, the gap between germline ends came to 25 bases. Germline assignment: CDR1 SGHVS and CDR2 FQNEAQ. The CDR3 consists of 16 residues. CDR3 loop: CATQLVIGSLDGELFF. For the CDR3, the DNA is TGTGCCACCCAGCTTGTTATCGGGAGCCTGGACGGGGAGCTGTTTTTT.